This TCR beta chain was documented in a study of T cell repertoires in cytomegalovirus infection. In the study overall: Use of recently identified HLA-C-restricted and well-studied HLA-B-restricted CMV epitopes was part of the study. Carrying CMV and the relevant HLA type showed in public TCR beta signatures.

Study-wide results and caveats: Dominating the ex vivo response were HLA-C-restricted CMV-specific TCR beta clonotypes.

TCRdb reanalysed the reads using MiXCR and keeps one entry per CDR3 protein. The table lists 300,000 or so distinct CDR3 sequences, 25% of them singletons. Between the trimmed V and J ends, which lost 1 base and 3 bases, there was a span of 13 bases. There are 14 residues in the CDR3. Germline assignment: CDR1 DFQATT and CDR2 SNEGSKA (reference sequence). As concerns this clonotype: What it binds is not known.

The clonotype comes from a human donor in good health (CMV status not recorded). Some clones in this sample may be carry-over from other donors' samples. This specimen consisted of cultured PBMCs, obtained from culture after CMV antigen stimulation. The V and J genes are TRBV20-1 and TRBJ2-7, with D tentatively TRBD1 or TRBD2 (5 bases each). The CDR3 sequence is CSARAGTGHYEQYF. The CDR3, as DNA: TGCAGTGCTAGAGCCGGGACGGGTCACTACGAGCAGTACTTC.